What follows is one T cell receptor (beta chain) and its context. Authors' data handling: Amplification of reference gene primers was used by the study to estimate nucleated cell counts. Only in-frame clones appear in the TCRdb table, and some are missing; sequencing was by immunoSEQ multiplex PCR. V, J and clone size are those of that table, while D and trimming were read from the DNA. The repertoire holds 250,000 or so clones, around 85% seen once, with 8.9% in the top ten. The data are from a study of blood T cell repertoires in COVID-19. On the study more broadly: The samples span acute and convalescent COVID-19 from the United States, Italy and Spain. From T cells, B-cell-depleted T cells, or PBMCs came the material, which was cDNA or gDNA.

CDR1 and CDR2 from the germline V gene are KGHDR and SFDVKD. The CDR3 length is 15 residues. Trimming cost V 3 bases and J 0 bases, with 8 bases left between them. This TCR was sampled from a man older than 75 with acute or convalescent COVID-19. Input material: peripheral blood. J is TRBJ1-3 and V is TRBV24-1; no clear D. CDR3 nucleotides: TGTGCCACCAGTGATATAGCAGACTCTGGAAACACCATATATTTT. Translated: CATSDIADSGNTIYF.